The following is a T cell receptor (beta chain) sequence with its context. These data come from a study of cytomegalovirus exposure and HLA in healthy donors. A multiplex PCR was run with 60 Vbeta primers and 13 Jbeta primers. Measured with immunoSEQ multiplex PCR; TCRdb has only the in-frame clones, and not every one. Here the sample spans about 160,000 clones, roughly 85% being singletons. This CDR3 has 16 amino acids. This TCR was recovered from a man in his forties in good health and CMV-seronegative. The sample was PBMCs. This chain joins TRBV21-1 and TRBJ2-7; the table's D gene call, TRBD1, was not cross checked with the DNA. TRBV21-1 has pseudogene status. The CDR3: CANYFPPRDRAYEQYF. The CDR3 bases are TGTGCCAACTATTTCCCCCCCCGGGACAGAGCCTACGAGCAGTACTTC.